Below, 20 T cell receptor beta chains from the same sample are listed, as sequenced in a study of blood T cells in healthy people across ages. Together with a sample-barcoded 5' primer, a J-beta primer mix was included in a second PCR lasting roughly 7 to 11 cycles. MiXCR was run by TCRdb on the 5' RACE reads, yielding one entry per CDR3 protein. This repertoire shows hundreds of thousands of distinct CDR3 sequences, roughly 50% found once; its top ten account for around 32%. Sequenced sample: blood. Receptors originate from a woman aged 55-70 years in good health.

The J gene is TRBJ2-1, the V gene TRBV28, with 7 bases identical to TRBD2. The CDR3 loop spans 15 amino acids. The germline CDR1 and CDR2 sequences are MDHEN and SYDVKM. The trim removed 11 bases at V and 2 bases at J, leaving 12 bases unmatched. CDR3 DNA: TGTGCCCTCGCCGAGGAGCGGGAACCCTACAATGAGCAGTTCTTC. Its protein is CALAEEREPYNEQFF. Drawing the rest from reference TRBV28 and TRBJ2-1, the complete variable domain is DVKVTQSSRYLVKRTGEKVFLECVQDMDHENMFWYRQDPGLGLRLIYFSYDVKMKEKGDIPEGYSVSREKKERFSLILESASTNQTSMYLCALAEEREPYNEQFFGPGTRLTVL.

The count of this clonotype is one. V usage is TRBV11-2 and J usage is TRBJ2-4; unclear D gene. This CDR3 has 14 residues. Trimming left V 6 bases short and J 0 bases short, with 9 bases between. Germline V gene lookup returns CDR1 SGHAT and CDR2 FQNNGV. CDR3 nucleotides: TGTGCCAGCAGTTCCAAGTTAGCCAAAAACATTCAGTACTTC. It encodes CASSSKLAKNIQYF.

The rearrangement uses TRBV27 and TRBJ1-5; no definite D call. Germline CDR1 MNHEY, CDR2 SMNVEV (reference sequence). V was clipped by 5 bases and J by 8 bases, with 13 bases between them. This CDR3 contains 13 residues. The CDR3 sequence is CASSGADGKPQHF. As DNA, the CDR3 is TGTGCCAGCAGTGGCGCGGACGGTAAGCCCCAGCATTTT.

This clonotype was observed a few times. CDR3 protein: CASSVRVGFGEQFF. CDR3 in DNA: TGTGCCAGCAGCGTCAGGGTTGGGTTTGGCGAGCAGTTCTTC. The rearrangement joins TRBV7-9 to TRBJ2-1, with a weak D call TRBD1 (5 bases). Trimming cost V 5 bases and J 10 bases, with 18 bases left between them. In germline, CDR1 is SEHNR, CDR2 FQNEAQ (reference sequence). There are 14 residues in the CDR3.

This clonotype was recorded a few times. The J gene is TRBJ2-1, the V gene TRBV20-1; 9 positions match TRBD2. The CDR3 spans 15 residues. Germline CDR1 and CDR2: DFQATT and SNEGSKA (reference sequence). V dropped 4 bases and J dropped 8; count of bases not matched to a gene: 12. The CDR3 protein is CSAIWASGVWDEQFF. The CDR3 DNA is TGCAGTGCTATTTGGGCTAGCGGGGTTTGGGATGAGCAGTTCTTC.

This sequence joins TRBV5-1 and TRBJ2-3; no firm D call. Trimming pared 4 bases from V and 2 bases from J, leaving 8 bases between. CDR3 size: 13 residues. Germline V gives CDR1 SGHRS, CDR2 YFSETQ. The CDR3 sequence is CASSLFLTDTQYF. The CDR3 bases are TGCGCCAGCAGCCTGTTCCTCACAGATACGCAGTATTTT.

This clonotype was counted a few times. V and J are TRBV25-1 and TRBJ1-2; D gene uncertain. Trimming took off 2 bases at V and 9 bases at J, with 10 bases between the two ends. Germline V CDR1 and CDR2: MGHDK, SYGVNS. The CDR3 runs 12 residues. CDR3 sequence reads: CASSELGWSYTF. The CDR3, as DNA: TGTGCCAGCAGTGAACTTGGGTGGAGCTACACCTTC.

This clonotype has a count of ten or more. The chain uses TRBV5-1 and TRBJ2-7; D may correspond to TRBD1 or TRBD2 (5 bases each). The V and J ends lost 2 bases and 3 bases respectively, with 15 bases between them. CDR1 and CDR2 (germline): SGHRS, YFSETQ. CDR3 length: 15 residues. The CDR3 DNA follows: TGCGCCAGCAGCTTCGGGGTGGGGGACCTCTACGAGCAGTACTTC. Translating it yields CASSFGVGDLYEQYF.

This clonotype came up a few times. The chain joins TRBV6-1 to TRBJ2-7; 7 bases line up with TRBD1. This CDR3 region has 14 residues. Germline assignment: CDR1 MNHNS and CDR2 SASEGT. J gave up 0 bases and V 7 bases, and 6 bases lay outside the gene matches. DNA for the CDR3: TGTGCCAGCACCGGACAGGAGAGCTCCTACGAGCAGTACTTC. Protein product: CASTGQESSYEQYF.

This clonotype was picked up a small number of times. The chain uses TRBV6-2 or TRBV6-3 and TRBJ2-5, with TRBD1 matching 8 bases. V was clipped by 0 bases and J by 2 bases; unmatched bases: 8. The CDR3 has 17 amino acids. Germline assignment: CDR1 MNHEY and CDR2 SVGEGT. CDR3 in DNA: TGTGCCAGCAGTTACTCGATTGGACAGGGAGGACAAGAGACCCAGTACTTC. It translates to CASSYSIGQGGQETQYF.

This clonotype was observed a handful of times. This CDR3 is CASSEASKNIQYF. In DNA, the CDR3 is TGCGCCAGCAGCGAGGCGAGCAAAAACATTCAGTACTTC. The chain has TRBV5-1 and TRBJ2-4, with unresolved D. The CDR3 length is 13 residues. Per germline, CDR1 SGHRS and CDR2 YFSETQ. V lost 4 bases, J lost 3 bases, and 8 bases lay in between.

This chain links TRBV28 with TRBJ1-4, with 7 bases lining up with TRBD1. Trimming removed 10 bases from V and 11 bases from J; junction bases left unmatched: 10. The CDR3 sequence is 12 residues long. Per the germline V gene, CDR1 is MDHEN and CDR2 is SYDVKM. The CDR3 region has the DNA TGTGCCACGAGACAGGGCCCTGTGAAACTGTTTTTT. This codes for CATRQGPVKLFF. Complete variable domain (other parts from reference TRBV28 and TRBJ1-4): DVKVTQSSRYLVKRTGEKVFLECVQDMDHENMFWYRQDPGLGLRLIYFSYDVKMKEKGDIPEGYSVSREKKERFSLILESASTNQTSMYLCATRQGPVKLFFGSGTQLSVL.

This clonotype was seen a handful of times. The J gene is TRBJ1-4, the V gene TRBV6-5; a weak D match, TRBD1 (6 bases). V dropped 2 bases and J dropped 5 bases, with 15 bases sitting between them. This CDR3 is built from 16 residues. The germline V gene encodes CDR1 MNHEY and CDR2 SVGAGI. CDR3 DNA: TGTGCCAGCAGTTACACTCCTTCAGGGGTGAATGAAAAACTGTTTTTT. Amino acids: CASSYTPSGVNEKLFF.

This chain connects TRBV28 to TRBJ2-5, with a weak D call TRBD2 (5 bases). Germline V gene lookup returns CDR1 MDHEN and CDR2 SYDVKM. The germline V and J ends were trimmed by 2 bases and 11 bases, with 12 bases remaining between them. The CDR3 has 12 residues. The CDR3 reads CASSLKAEEQYF. DNA for the CDR3: TGTGCCAGCAGTTTAAAGGCGGAGGAGCAGTACTTC.

The chain employs TRBV7-2 and TRBJ2-7, with D possibly being TRBD1 (6 bases). Germline V gene data show CDR1 as SGHTA and CDR2 as FQGNSA. The CDR3 consists of 12 residues. Between the trimmed V and J ends, which lost 8 bases and 12 bases, there was a span of 20 bases. CDR3 region: CASSFQGRPRYF. Here the CDR3 DNA reads TGTGCCAGCTCCTTCCAGGGGCGCCCGAGGTACTTC.

The genes are TRBV9 and TRBJ2-5; D is perhaps TRBD1 (5 bases). CDR1 is SGDLS and CDR2 is YYNGEE in the germline V gene. CDR3 size: 13 residues. V lost 0 bases and J lost 5, with 8 bases in between. This CDR3 reads CASSVEGYETQYF. The CDR3 DNA reads as TGTGCCAGCAGCGTAGAGGGGTACGAGACCCAGTACTTC.

The J gene is TRBJ2-7, the V gene TRBV7-2; 14 nucleotides agree with TRBD2. V shed 2 bases, J shed 6 bases, and the junction held 9 bases outside the gene matches. Looked up from germline, CDR1 is SGHTA and CDR2 is FQGNSA. The CDR3 is made up of 17 amino acids. The CDR3 loop reads CASSLNPGTSGGREQYF. The CDR3, as DNA: TGTGCCAGCAGCTTAAACCCTGGGACTAGCGGGGGACGCGAGCAGTACTTC.

The CDR3 coding sequence is TGTGCCAGCAGTTTAACCGCCTCTCTCCGTGGGCAGTACTTC. This codes for CASSLTASLRGQYF. The J gene is TRBJ2-5, the V gene TRBV28; D gene ambiguous. Trimming shortened V by 2 bases and J by 11 bases, and 18 bases separated the two germline ends. The germline V gene encodes CDR1 MDHEN and CDR2 SYDVKM. The CDR3 totals 14 residues.

CDR3 coding DNA: TGTGCCAGCCAACTAGGAGGCTACACCTTC. It specifies CASQLGGYTF. The rearrangement joins TRBV2 to TRBJ1-2; D is ambiguous. V gave up 8 bases and J gave up 8 bases, with 9 bases separating them. The germline gives CDR1 SNHLY, CDR2 FYNNEI. CDR3 length: 10 residues. Filled out from reference TRBV2 and TRBJ1-2, the complete variable domain reads EPEVTQTPSHQVTQMGQEVILRCVPISNHLYFYWYRQILGQKVEFLVSFYNNEISEKSEIFDDQFSVERPDGSNFTLKIRSTKLEDSAMYFCASQLGGYTFGSGTRLTVV.

The chain couples TRBV14 to TRBJ2-7; the D gene is possibly TRBD2 (6 bases). The CDR3 runs 16 residues. V dropped 4 bases and J dropped 3 bases, with 19 bases sitting between them. CDR1 and CDR2 from the germline V gene are SGHDN and FVKESK. The CDR3 DNA reads as TGTGCCAGCAGCCCCCAGCTCGCGGGAAGATACTACGAGCAGTACTTC. It translates to CASSPQLAGRYYEQYF.